This T cell receptor (beta chain) came from a study of response to subunit inactivated influenza vaccine. Germline-derived CDR1 and CDR2 are DFQATT and SNEGSKA (reference sequence). V was clipped by 5 bases and J by 2 bases; unmatched bases: 8. This CDR3 comprises 15 residues. Using its own MiXCR run on the RT-PCR reads, TCRdb lists one record per CDR3 protein. The table shows approximately 500,000 distinct CDR3 sequences, with less than 25% occurring only once. The same specimen was also included in a second study, on T cells expressing NK-cell markers. This second report adds: A 5'RACE template switching approach incorporating UMIs was used to make TCR beta cDNA.

The sample in question was CD4+ T cells sorted from PBMCs, obtained roughly 12 days after vaccination. The receptor comes from a man aged 50 to 60 who received an inactivated influenza vaccine. This chain links TRBV20-1 with TRBJ2-3, with 9 bases lining up with TRBD2. CDR3 DNA: TGCAGTGCTCCCAGACTAGCGGCCCACACAGATACGCAGTATTTT. As protein: CSAPRLAAHTDTQYF.